This record looks at one T cell receptor (beta chain) sequence and its context. The sample is drawn from a study of T cell responses to AZD1222 COVID-19 vaccine. Sequencing used immunoSEQ multiplex PCR; TCRdb keeps in-frame clones, though not all of them. This sample has around 95,000 clones, with approximately 87% found just once. The CDR3 is made up of 16 amino acids. The germline gives CDR1 KGHDR, CDR2 SFDVKD. Trimming left V 1 base short and J 4 bases short, with 10 bases between. The TCR was taken from an adult in good health. This material consisted of peripheral blood, taken on day 0 of AZD1222 vaccination. The chain couples TRBV24-1 to TRBJ1-6, with a weak D call TRBD1 (5 bases). The CDR3 reads CATSDFLTDYNSPLHF. The CDR3 nucleotides read TGTGCCACCAGTGATTTCTTGACAGATTATAATTCACCCCTCCACTTT.